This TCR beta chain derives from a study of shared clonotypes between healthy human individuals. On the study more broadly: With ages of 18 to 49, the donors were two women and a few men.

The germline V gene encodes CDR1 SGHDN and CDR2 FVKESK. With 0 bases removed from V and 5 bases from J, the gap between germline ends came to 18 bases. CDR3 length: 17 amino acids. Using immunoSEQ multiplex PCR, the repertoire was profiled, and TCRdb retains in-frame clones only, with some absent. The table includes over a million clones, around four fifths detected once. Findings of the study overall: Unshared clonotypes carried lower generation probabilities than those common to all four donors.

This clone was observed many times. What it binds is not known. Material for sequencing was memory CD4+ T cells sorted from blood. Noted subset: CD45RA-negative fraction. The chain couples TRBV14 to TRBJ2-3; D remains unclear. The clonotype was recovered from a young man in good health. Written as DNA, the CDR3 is TGTGCCAGCAGCCAAGATAGGGCCACCGTAGGTAGAGATACGCAGTATTTT. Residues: CASSQDRATVGRDTQYF. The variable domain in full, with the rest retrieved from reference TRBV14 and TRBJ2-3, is EAGVTQFPSHSVIEKGQTVTLRCDPISGHDNLYWYRRVMGKEIKFLLHFVKESKQDESGMPNNRFLAERTGGTYSTLKVQPAELEDSGVYFCASSQDRATVGRDTQYFGPGTRLTVL.